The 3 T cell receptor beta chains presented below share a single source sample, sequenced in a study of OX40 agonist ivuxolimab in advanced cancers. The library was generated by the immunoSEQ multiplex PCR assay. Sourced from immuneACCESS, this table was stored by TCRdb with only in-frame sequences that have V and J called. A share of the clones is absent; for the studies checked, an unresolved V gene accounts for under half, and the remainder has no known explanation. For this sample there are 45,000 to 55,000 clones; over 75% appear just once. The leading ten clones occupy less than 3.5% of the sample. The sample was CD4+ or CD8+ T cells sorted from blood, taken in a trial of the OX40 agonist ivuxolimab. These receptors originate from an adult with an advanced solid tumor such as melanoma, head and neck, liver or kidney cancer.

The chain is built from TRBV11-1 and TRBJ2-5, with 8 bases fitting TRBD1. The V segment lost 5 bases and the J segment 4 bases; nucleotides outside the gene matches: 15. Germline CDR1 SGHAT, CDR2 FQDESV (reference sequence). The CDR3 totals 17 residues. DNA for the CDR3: TGTGCCAGCAGCCCGGACAGGGTCCTCTCTCGGAGAGAGACCCAGTACTTC. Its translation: CASSPDRVLSRRETQYF.

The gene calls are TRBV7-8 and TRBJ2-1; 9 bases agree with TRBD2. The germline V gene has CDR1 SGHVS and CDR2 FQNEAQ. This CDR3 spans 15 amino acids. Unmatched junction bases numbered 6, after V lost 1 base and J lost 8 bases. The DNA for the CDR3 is TGTGCCAGCAGCTTAGGGCTAGCGGGGATCGATGAGCAGTTCTTC. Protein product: CASSLGLAGIDEQFF.

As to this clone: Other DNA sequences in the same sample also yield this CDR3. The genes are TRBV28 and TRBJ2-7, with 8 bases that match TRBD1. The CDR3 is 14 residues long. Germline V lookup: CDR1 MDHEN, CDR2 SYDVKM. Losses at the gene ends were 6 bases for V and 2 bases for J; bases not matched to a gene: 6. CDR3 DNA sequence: TGTGCCAGCAGCGGTGACAGGGGAACCTACGAGCAGTACTTC. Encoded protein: CASSGDRGTYEQYF.